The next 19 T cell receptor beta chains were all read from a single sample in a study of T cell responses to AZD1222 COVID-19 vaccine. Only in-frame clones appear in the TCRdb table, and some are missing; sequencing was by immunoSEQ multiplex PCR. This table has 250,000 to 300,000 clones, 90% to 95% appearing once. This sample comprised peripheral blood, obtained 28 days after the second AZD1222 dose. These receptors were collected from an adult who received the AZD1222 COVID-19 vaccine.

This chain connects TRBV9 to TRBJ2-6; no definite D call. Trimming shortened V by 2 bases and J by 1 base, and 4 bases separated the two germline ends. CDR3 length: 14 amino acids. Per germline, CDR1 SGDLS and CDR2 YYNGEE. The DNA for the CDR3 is TGTGCCAGCAGCGTCGGTTCTGGGGCCAACGTCCTGACTTTC. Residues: CASSVGSGANVLTF.

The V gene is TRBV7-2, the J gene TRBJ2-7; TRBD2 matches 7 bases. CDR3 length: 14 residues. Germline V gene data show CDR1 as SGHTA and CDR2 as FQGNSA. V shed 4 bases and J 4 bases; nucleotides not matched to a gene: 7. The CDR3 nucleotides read TGTGCCAGCAGCTCACAGTCGGGGGGTTACGAGCAGTACTTC. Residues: CASSSQSGGYEQYF.

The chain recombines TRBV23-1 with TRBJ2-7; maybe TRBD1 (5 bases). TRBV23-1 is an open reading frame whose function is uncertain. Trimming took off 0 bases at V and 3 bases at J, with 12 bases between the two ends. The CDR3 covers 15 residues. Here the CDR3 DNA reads TGCGCCAGCAGTCAATCTTCAGGGTGGGTCTACGAGCAGTACTTC. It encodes CASSQSSGWVYEQYF.

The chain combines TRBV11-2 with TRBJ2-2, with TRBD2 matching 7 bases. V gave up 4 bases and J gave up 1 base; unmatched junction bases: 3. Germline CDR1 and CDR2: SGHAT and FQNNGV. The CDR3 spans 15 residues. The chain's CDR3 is CASSYRGRNTGELFF. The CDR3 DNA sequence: TGTGCCAGCAGCTACCGCGGGAGGAACACCGGGGAGCTGTTTTTT.

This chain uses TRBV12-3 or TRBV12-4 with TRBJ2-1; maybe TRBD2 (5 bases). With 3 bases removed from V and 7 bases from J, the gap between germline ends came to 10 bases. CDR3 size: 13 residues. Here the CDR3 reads CASSFATGNEQFF. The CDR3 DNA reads TGTGCCAGCAGTTTCGCCACGGGGAATGAGCAGTTCTTC.

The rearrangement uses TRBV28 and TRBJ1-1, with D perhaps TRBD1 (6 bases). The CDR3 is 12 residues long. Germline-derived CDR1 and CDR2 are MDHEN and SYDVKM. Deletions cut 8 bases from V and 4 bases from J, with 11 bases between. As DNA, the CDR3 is TGTGCCAGCCATACAGGGCCCACTGAAGCTTTCTTT. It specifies CASHTGPTEAFF.

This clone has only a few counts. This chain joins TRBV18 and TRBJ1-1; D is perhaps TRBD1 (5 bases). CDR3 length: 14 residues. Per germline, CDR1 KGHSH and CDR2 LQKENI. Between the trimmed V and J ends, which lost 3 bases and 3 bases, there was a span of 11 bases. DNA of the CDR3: TGTGCCAGCTCACCCACTTCGACAGACACTGAAGCTTTCTTT. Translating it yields CASSPTSTDTEAFF.

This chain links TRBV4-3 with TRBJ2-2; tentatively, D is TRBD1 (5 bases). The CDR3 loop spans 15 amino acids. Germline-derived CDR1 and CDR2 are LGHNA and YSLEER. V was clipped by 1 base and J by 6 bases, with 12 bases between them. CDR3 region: CASSQGLRVAGELFF. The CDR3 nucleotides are TGCGCCAGCAGCCAAGGGCTCAGGGTGGCCGGGGAGCTGTTTTTT.

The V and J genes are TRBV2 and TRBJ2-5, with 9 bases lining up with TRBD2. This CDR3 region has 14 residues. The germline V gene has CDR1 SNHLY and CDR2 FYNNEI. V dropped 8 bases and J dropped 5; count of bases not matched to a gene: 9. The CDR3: CASGGRDPLETQYF. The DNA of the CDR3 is TGTGCCAGCGGCGGGAGGGACCCGCTGGAGACCCAGTACTTC.

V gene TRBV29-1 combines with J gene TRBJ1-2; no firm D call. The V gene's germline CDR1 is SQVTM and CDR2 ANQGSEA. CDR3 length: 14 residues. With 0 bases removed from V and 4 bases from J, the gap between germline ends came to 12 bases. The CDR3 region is CSVEDRGRSYGYTF. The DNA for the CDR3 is TGCAGCGTTGAAGATCGCGGCAGGAGCTATGGCTACACCTTC.

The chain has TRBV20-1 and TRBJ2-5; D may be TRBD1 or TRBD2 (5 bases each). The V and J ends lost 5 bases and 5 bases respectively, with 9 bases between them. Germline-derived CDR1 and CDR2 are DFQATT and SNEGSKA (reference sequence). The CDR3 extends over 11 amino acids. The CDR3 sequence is CSAGTVETQYF. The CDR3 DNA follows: TGCAGTGCTGGGACGGTGGAGACCCAGTACTTC.

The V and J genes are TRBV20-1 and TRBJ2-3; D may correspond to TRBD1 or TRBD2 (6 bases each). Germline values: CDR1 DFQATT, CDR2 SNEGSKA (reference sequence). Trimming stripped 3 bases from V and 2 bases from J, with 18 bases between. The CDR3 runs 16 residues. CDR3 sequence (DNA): TGCAGTGCTAGTGAGGGGGGACCGACGACCACAGATACGCAGTATTTT. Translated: CSASEGGPTTTDTQYF.

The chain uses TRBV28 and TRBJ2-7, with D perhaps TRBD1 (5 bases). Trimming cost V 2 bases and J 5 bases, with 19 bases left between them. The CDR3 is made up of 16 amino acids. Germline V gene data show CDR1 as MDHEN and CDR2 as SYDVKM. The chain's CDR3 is CASSLPRAGIKHEQYF. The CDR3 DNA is TGTGCCAGCAGTTTACCCCGCGCAGGGATAAAGCACGAGCAGTACTTC.

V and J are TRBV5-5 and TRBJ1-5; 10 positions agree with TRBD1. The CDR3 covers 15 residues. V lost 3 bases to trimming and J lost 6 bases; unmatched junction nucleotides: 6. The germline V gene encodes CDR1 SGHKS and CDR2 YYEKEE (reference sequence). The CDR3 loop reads CASSWGQGIGQPQHF. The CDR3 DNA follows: TGTGCCAGCAGCTGGGGACAGGGGATCGGTCAGCCCCAGCATTTT.

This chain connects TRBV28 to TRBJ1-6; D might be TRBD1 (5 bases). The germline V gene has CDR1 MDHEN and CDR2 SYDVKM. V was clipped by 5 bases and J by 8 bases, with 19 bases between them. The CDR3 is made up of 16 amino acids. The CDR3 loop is CASSGGGGPFDSPLHF. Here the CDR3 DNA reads TGTGCCAGCAGTGGCGGGGGGGGACCCTTCGATTCACCCCTCCACTTT.

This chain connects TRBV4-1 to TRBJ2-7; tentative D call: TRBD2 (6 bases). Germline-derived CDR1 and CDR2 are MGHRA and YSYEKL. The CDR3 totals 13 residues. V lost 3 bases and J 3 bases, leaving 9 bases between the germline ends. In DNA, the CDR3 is TGCGCCAGCAGCCAGGAGGGATTCTACGAGCAGTACTTC. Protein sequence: CASSQEGFYEQYF.

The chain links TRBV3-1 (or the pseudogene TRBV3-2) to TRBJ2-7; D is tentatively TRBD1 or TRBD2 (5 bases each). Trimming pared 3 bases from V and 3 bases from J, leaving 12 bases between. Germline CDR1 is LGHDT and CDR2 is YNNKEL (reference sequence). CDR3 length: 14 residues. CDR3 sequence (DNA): TGTGCCAGCAGCCATGGGGGAAGGAGCTACGAGCAGTACTTC. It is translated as CASSHGGRSYEQYF.

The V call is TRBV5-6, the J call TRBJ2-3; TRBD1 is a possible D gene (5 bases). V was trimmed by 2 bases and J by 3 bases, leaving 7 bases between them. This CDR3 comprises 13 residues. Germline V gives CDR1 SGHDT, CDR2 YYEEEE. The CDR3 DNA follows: TGTGCCAGCAGCTTTGGGGCGACAGATACGCAGTATTTT. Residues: CASSFGATDTQYF.

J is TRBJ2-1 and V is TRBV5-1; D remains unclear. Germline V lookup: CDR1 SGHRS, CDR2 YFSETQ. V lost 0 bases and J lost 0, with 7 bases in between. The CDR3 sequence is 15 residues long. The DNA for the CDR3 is TGCGCCAGCAGCTTGGCGTCGAGCTCCTACAATGAGCAGTTCTTC. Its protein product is CASSLASSSYNEQFF.